These 7 T cell receptor beta chains share one sample of origin, sequenced in a study of PD-1 blockade in mismatch repair-deficient tumors. TCRdb's table, derived via immunoSEQ multiplex PCR, lists solely in-frame clones and lacks some. The table shows under 50,000 clones, with over 80% occurring only once. Sequences were derived from PBMCs, sampled about 40 weeks after starting pembrolizumab. The receptors were sampled from an adult with mismatch repair-deficient cancer.

This clone appeared a single time. A read error may be the cause here, since a much bigger clone is one base away. This chain connects TRBV6-1 to TRBJ1-5; D is uncertain. Germline loops: CDR1 MNHNS, CDR2 SASEGT. The V and J ends lost 2 bases and 4 bases respectively, with 6 bases between them. This CDR3 has 13 amino acids. For the CDR3, the DNA is TGTGCCAGCAGTGAAACACCTAATCAGCCCCAGCATTTT. Translating it yields CASSETPNQPQHF.

The rearrangement links TRBV7-9 to TRBJ2-1, with TRBD2 as a possible D gene (7 bases). The CDR3 length is 14 residues. Germline V gene lookup returns CDR1 SEHNR and CDR2 FQNEAQ (reference sequence). V lost 9 bases and J lost 5, with 17 bases in between. The CDR3 bases are TGTGCCAGTCTATTGAGGGGGAGGGACAATGAGCAGTTCTTC. Translating it yields CASLLRGRDNEQFF.

V usage is TRBV10-2 and J usage is TRBJ1-3; TRBD1 matches at 9 bases. The germline V gene encodes CDR1 WSHSY and CDR2 SAAADI. CDR3 length: 14 residues. Trimming removed 6 bases from V and 7 bases from J; junction bases left unmatched: 7. CDR3 in amino acids: CASSKFGQGNTIYF. The CDR3 nucleotides read TGCGCCAGCAGCAAATTCGGACAGGGGAACACCATATATTTT.

Concerning this clone: A junction end diverges from the germline sequence, so it may reflect a read error. The chain couples TRBV7-7 to TRBJ2-1; a weak D match, TRBD2 (5 bases). Germline V gene data show CDR1 as SSHAT and CDR2 as FNYEAQ (reference sequence). CDR3 length equals 15 residues. The CDR3 bases are TGTGCTAGCAGCCGCAGCGGAGCGGAGTACAATGAGCAGTTCTTC. This encodes CASSRSGAEYNEQFF. Full variable domain (outside the CDR3, taken from reference TRBV7-7 and TRBJ2-1): GAGVSQSPRYKVTKRGQDVTLRCDPISSHATLYWYQQALGQGPEFLTYFNYEAQPDKSGLPSDRFSAERPEGSISTLTIQRTEQRDSAMYRCASSRSGAEYNEQFFGPGTRLTVL.

This sequence joins TRBV19 and TRBJ1-2, with 7 bases matching TRBD1. This CDR3 contains 14 residues. Unmatched junction bases numbered 8, after V lost 6 bases and J lost 4 bases. CDR1 and CDR2 (germline): LNHDA, SQIVND (reference sequence). The CDR3 sequence: CASREQGLGYGYTF. The CDR3, as DNA: TGTGCCAGTAGGGAACAGGGGTTAGGCTATGGCTACACCTTC.

The chain recombines TRBV19 with TRBJ1-5; TRBD1 might be the D (5 bases). V lost 3 bases and J lost 4, with 10 bases in between. This CDR3 region has 14 residues. Germline V gene data show CDR1 as LNHDA and CDR2 as SQIVND (reference sequence). The CDR3 sequence is CASSITGVNQPQHF. CDR3 nucleotide sequence: TGTGCCAGTAGTATTACAGGCGTAAATCAGCCCCAGCATTTT.

V is TRBV28 and J is TRBJ2-2; TRBD2 matches 8 bases. Germline V gene data show CDR1 as MDHEN and CDR2 as SYDVKM. The V and J ends lost 5 bases and 3 bases, in that order; junction bases with no gene match: 2. This CDR3 is 14 amino acids long. The CDR3 spells CASSRGGDTGELFF. The CDR3 bases are TGTGCCAGCAGTCGGGGGGGGGACACCGGGGAGCTGTTTTTT.